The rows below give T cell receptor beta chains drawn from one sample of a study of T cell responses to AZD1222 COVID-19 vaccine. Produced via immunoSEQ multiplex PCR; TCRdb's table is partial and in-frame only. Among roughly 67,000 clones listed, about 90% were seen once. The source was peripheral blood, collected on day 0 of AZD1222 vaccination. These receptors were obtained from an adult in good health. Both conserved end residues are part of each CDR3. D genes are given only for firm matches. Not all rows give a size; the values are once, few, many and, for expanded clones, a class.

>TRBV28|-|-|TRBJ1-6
TGTGCCAGCAGCTATAATTCACCCCTCCACTTT
CASSYNSPLHF
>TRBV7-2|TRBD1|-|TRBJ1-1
TGTGCCAGCAGCTCGGACAGGGGCACTGAAGCTTTCTTT
CASSSDRGTEAFF
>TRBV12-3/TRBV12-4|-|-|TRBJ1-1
TGTGCCAGCAGTTTAGGGTCCGCTGAAGCTTTCTTT
CASSLGSAEAFF
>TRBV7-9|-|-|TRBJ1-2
TGTGCCAGCAGCCCCCCAGGGGACGGGGTTGAGGGCTACACCTTC
CASSPPGDGVEGYTF
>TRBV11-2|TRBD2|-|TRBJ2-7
TGTGCCAGCAGCTTGGCTAGCGGCTCCTACGAGCAGTACTTC
CASSLASGSYEQYF
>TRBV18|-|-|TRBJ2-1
TGTGCCAGCTCACCACTCCGGGACTTTAAATACAATGAGCAGTTCTTC
CASSPLRDFKYNEQFF
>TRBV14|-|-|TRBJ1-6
TGTGCCAGCAGCCAAGCGTACAGGTTAAATTCACCCCTCCACTTT
CASSQAYRLNSPLHF
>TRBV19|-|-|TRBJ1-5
TGTGCCAGTAGTGCGAAAGGGAGTTACAATCAGCCCCAGCATTTT
CASSAKGSYNQPQHF
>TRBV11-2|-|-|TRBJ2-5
TGTGCCAGCAGCCACTTTGGGCAGAAAGAGACCCAGTACTTC
CASSHFGQKETQYF
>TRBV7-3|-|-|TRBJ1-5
TGTGCCAGCAGCTTAACGCTTTTGGGTAGCAATCAGCCCCAGCATTTT
CASSLTLLGSNQPQHF
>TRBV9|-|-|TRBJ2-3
TGTGCCAGCAGCGTCGAACTCATGACTAGAAGCACAGATACGCAGTATTTT
CASSVELMTRSTDTQYF
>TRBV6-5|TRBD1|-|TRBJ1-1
TGTGCCAGCAGTAAGGACAGGGGAGGTCCTTCTGAAGCTTTCTTT
CASSKDRGGPSEAFF
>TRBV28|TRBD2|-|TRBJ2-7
TGTGCCAGCAGTTCCCGGACTAGCGGGAGGGGACCCTTAGGGGAGCAGTACTTC
CASSSRTSGRGPLGEQYF
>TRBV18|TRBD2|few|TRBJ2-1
TGTGCCAGCTCACCAGTGGGAGGGCCCAATGAGCAGTTCTTC
CASSPVGGPNEQFF
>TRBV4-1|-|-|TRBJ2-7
TGCGCCAGCAGCCCGACCTCTCACGAGCAGTACTTC
CASSPTSHEQYF
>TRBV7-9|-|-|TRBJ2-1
TGTGCCAGCAGCTTAGCGGCGATACCCCATGAGCAGTTCTTC
CASSLAAIPHEQFF
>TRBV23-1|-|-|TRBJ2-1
TGCGCCAGCTTAAGGGGACGGATGAACAATGAGCAGTTCTTC
CASLRGRMNNEQFF
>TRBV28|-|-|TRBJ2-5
TGTGCCAGCAGTTTCCCCCCCCAAGAGACCCAGTACTTC
CASSFPPQETQYF
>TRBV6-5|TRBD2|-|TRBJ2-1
TGTGCCAGCAGGGGGGGACTAGCGGGTTACAATGAGCAGTTCTTC
CASRGGLAGYNEQFF
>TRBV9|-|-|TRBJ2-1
TGTGCCAGCAGCGGCCGACTAGGGTTGGGCTCCTACAATGAGCAGTTCTTC
CASSGRLGLGSYNEQFF
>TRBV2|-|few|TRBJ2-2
TGTGCCAGCAGCCGGGCGCGGACCGGGGAGCTGTTTTTT
CASSRARTGELFF
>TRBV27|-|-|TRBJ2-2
TGTGCCAGCAGTTTCCGGAGGACTACCACCGGGGAGCTGTTTTTT
CASSFRRTTTGELFF
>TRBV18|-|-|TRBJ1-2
TGTGCCAGCTCACCAATTTCTCTCTGGGACTATGGCTACACCTTC
CASSPISLWDYGYTF
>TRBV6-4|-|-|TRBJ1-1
TGTGCCAGCAGACCGACGCCTGAAGTATGGACTGAAGCTTTCTTT
CASRPTPEVWTEAFF
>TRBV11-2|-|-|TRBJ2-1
TGTGCCAGCAGCTTAGATGGGGTGGGGGTCAATGAGCAGTTCTTC
CASSLDGVGVNEQFF
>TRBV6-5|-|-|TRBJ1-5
TGTGCCAGCAGTTACGGCAGGGGAGGTCAGCCCCAGCATTTT
CASSYGRGGQPQHF